This entry concerns a single T cell receptor (beta chain). As yet, its antigen is unknown. CDR1 is GTSNPN and CDR2 is SVGIG in the germline V gene (reference sequence). Trimming left V 0 bases short and J 0 bases short, with 9 bases between. The CDR3 sequence is 15 residues long. This sample was included in a study of cytomegalovirus exposure and HLA in healthy donors. Broader study findings: Analyses of presence/absence relied on an assumption of roughly uniform sequencing depth across donors. A highly shared variant cluster was judged a likely technical artifact.

The PCR employed 60 Vbeta primers together with 13 Jbeta primers. Repertoires were generated with immunoSEQ multiplex PCR, while TCRdb's copy carries only in-frame clones and drops some. The repertoire holds 60,000 to 70,000 clones, with about 70% as singletons. The sequenced sample was PBMCs. This receptor was identified in a woman in her 30s in good health and CMV-seronegative. V gene TRBV30 combines with J gene TRBJ1-3; D is ambiguous. For the CDR3, the DNA is TGTGCCTGGAGTGTACAAAGGAGCTCTGGAAACACCATATATTTT. Translating gives CAWSVQRSSGNTIYF.